This T cell receptor (beta chain) was found in a study of regulatory T cells in long-lasting Graves disease. Overall study results and limits: Persistent patients had a count of shared public clonotypes (2,741) that exceeded that of new patients (approximately 1,000). Persistent disease preferred TRBV28, TRBJ1-2 and TRBJ2-5. Those with persistent Graves' had less TCR diversity than newly diagnosed patients.

Through Arm-PCR of CDR3 regions and iRepertoire HTBI primers, TCR beta libraries were built. One entry per CDR3 protein, called by TCRdb with MiXCR from the multiplex PCR reads. The data show over 450,000 distinct CDR3 sequences, 20% to 25% seen once. Time point meaning: persistent/refractory GD, antithyroid drugs over 5 years with positive TRAb. Isolated PBMC RNA provided the starting material for the TCR library. Recruitment took place at an endocrinology department in Xi'an, China. Only a few counts were recorded for this clonotype. No antigen is known for it. This CDR3 spans 15 amino acids. Trimming at V came to 2 bases and at J to 5 bases, leaving 5 bases not matched to a gene. The germline gives CDR1 SGHTA, CDR2 FQGNSA.

This rearrangement joins TRBV7-2 to TRBJ1-2; TRBD1 aligns across 10 bases. This sequence was found in a female donor with Graves disease. The sample consisted of peripheral blood mononuclear cells (PBMCs), taken when the disease was refractory, from a patient treated with antithyroid drugs. This CDR3 reads CASSLRDRGLYGYTF. CDR3 nucleotide sequence: TGTGCCAGCAGCTTACGAGACAGGGGGCTTTATGGCTACACCTTC.